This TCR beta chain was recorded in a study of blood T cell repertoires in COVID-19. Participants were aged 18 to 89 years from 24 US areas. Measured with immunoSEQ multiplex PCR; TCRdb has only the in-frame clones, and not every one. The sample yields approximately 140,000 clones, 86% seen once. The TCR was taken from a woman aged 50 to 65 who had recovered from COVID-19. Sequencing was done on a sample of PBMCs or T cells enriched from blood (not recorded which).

The CDR3 bases are TGTGCCAGCAGCTTGAAAGGACAGGAGACCTCGGGAAACACCATATATTTT. Its protein product is CASSLKGQETSGNTIYF. The gene calls are TRBV7-9 and TRBJ1-3, with 7 positions matching TRBD1. J lost 4 bases, V lost 3 bases, and 12 bases had no gene match. The CDR3 spans 17 residues. Germline V gives CDR1 SEHNR, CDR2 FQNEAQ (reference sequence).